The rows below give T cell receptor beta chains drawn from one sample of a study of CD8 T cells in ankylosing spondylitis. TCRdb re-called the 5' RACE reads with MiXCR, one entry per CDR3 protein. Here the sample spans around 220,000 distinct CDR3 sequences, 10% to 13% being singletons. Specimen: blood, either unsorted or a sorted T cell fraction (not recorded which). All receptors derive from a male donor with ankylosing spondylitis or in good health (not recorded which). Each CDR3 is given with its conserved first and last residue. D genes are given only for firm matches. Expanded clones get a size class; other rows say once, few or many, or leave the size out.

J gene	D gene	clone size	V gene	CDR3 DNA	CDR3 protein
TRBJ2-3	TRBD2	many	TRBV11-2	TGTGCCAGCAGCTTAGAAGGACTAGCGGGGGGTACAGATACGCAGTATTTT	CASSLEGLAGGTDTQYF
TRBJ1-5	TRBD1	-	TRBV10-3	TGTGCCATGCTCTGGGACAGGGGGCAGGAACAGCCCCAGCATTTT	CAMLWDRGQEQPQHF
TRBJ2-7	-	-	TRBV12-3/TRBV12-4	TGTGCCAGCAGTTCTCAGACAGTGAGCTCCTACGAGCAGTACTTC	CASSSQTVSSYEQYF
TRBJ2-1	TRBD2	many	TRBV29-1	TGCAGCGTTACCCTGAGCGGGGGGGTCTACAATGAGCAGTTCTTC	CSVTLSGGVYNEQFF
TRBJ2-1	TRBD1	many	TRBV11-1	TGTGCCAGCACCTTCCCACAGGGGGGAGTTGAGCAGTTCTTC	CASTFPQGGVEQFF
TRBJ1-5	TRBD1	-	TRBV5-6	TGTGCCAGCAGCGTGGGACAGGGAAAAAATCAGCCCCAGCATTTT	CASSVGQGKNQPQHF
TRBJ2-3	TRBD2	-	TRBV3-1	TGTGCCTGCACCCTACCGAGTTTAGCGGGGGGAAGCACAGATACGCAGTATTTT	CACTLPSLAGGSTDTQYF
TRBJ1-4	-	few	TRBV24-1	TGTGCCACCAGTGACTGGGGGGGAGAAAAACTGTTTTTT	CATSDWGGEKLFF
TRBJ2-1	TRBD2	many	TRBV4-2	TGTGCCAGCAGCCAAGCCTCCGGGACTAGCGGGTGGTCCTACAATGAGCAGTTCTTC	CASSQASGTSGWSYNEQFF
TRBJ2-7	-	few	TRBV7-9	TGTGCCAGCTCGCCGCTGAAGGGATCTTCCTACGAGCAGTACTTC	CASSPLKGSSYEQYF
TRBJ2-5	-	-	TRBV5-1	TGCGCCAGCAGCTTGGCGCTCCTCCCGGAGACCCAGTACTTC	CASSLALLPETQYF
TRBJ2-1	TRBD2	-	TRBV6-2/TRBV6-3	TGTGCCAGCAGATCTTCGGATCTTGTGACTAGCGGGGGGATGTACAATGAGCAGTTCTTC	CASRSSDLVTSGGMYNEQFF
TRBJ1-2	-	many	TRBV7-9	TGTGCCAGCAGCTTAGAATCGGGTTGGTATGGCTACACCTTC	CASSLESGWYGYTF
TRBJ2-3	TRBD2	many	TRBV2	TGTGCCAGCAATTTACGCGGGGGGGGCGTCACAGATACGCAGTATTTT	CASNLRGGGVTDTQYF
TRBJ2-7	-	few	TRBV18	TGTGCCAGCTCACCAATAGGGAGCTCCTACGAGCAGTACTTC	CASSPIGSSYEQYF
TRBJ1-5	-	many	TRBV7-2	TGTGCCAGCAGCGACAGAGGTAGCAATCAGCCCCAGCATTTT	CASSDRGSNQPQHF
TRBJ2-1	-	many	TRBV20-1	TGCAGTGCCCCAGGGGCTTGGGGTGAGCAGTTCTTC	CSAPGAWGEQFF
TRBJ2-6	-	few	TRBV9	TGTGCCAGCAGCCCCCCTCTCTTCTCTGGGGCCAACGTCCTGACTTTC	CASSPPLFSGANVLTF
TRBJ2-2	-	-	TRBV12-3/TRBV12-4	TGTGCCAGCAGTTTACTCCAGGGGCGGAACACCGGGGAGCTGTTTTTT	CASSLLQGRNTGELFF
TRBJ2-5	TRBD2	once	TRBV11-1	TGTGCCAGCAGCTCGCCCTCTAGCGGGGGCCGGGAGACCCAGTACTTC	CASSSPSSGGRETQYF
TRBJ2-5	TRBD2	few	TRBV11-2	TGTGCCAGCAGCGATAGCGGGGGGGTAGAGACCCAGTACTTC	CASSDSGGVETQYF
TRBJ2-1	-	-	TRBV20-1	TGCTGTGCTAGAGGTGAACACGGACACCTAATACTGGGAGAGCAGTTCTTC	CCARGEHGHLILGEQFF